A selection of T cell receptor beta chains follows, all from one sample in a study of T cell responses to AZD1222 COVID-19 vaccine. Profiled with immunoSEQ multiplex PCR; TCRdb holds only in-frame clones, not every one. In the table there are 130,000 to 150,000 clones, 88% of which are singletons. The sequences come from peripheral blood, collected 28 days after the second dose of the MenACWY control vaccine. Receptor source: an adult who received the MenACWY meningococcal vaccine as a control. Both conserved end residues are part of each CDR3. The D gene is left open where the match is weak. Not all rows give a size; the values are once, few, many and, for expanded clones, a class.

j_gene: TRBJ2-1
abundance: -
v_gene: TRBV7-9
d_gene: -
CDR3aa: CASSATPWGLAGSQFF
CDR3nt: TGTGCCAGCAGCGCGACCCCGTGGGGGCTAGCTGGTTCGCAGTTCTTC

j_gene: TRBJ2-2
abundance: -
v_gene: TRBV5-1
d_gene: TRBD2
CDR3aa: CASSPTAGDTGELFF
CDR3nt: TGCGCCAGCAGCCCAACAGCGGGAGACACCGGGGAGCTGTTTTTT

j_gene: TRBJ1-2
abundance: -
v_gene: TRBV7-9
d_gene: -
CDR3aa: CASSLDTASGYTF
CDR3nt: TGTGCCAGCAGCTTAGATACGGCGTCGGGCTACACCTTC

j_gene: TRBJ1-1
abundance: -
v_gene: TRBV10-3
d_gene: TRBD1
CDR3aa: CAIRGQGRLNTEAFF
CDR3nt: TGTGCCATCAGGGGACAGGGAAGGCTGAACACTGAAGCTTTCTTT

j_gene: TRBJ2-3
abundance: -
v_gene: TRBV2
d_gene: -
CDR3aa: CASRGRVTDTQYF
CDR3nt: TGTGCCAGCAGGGGGCGTGTCACAGATACGCAGTATTTT

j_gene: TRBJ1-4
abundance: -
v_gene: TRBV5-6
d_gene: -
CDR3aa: CASSGRPDSPEKLFF
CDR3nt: TGTGCCAGCAGCGGGCGCCCGGACAGTCCGGAAAAACTGTTTTTT

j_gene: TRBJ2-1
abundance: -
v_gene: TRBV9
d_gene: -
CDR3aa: CASSVQGANEQFF
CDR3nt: TGTGCCAGCAGCGTACAAGGGGCCAATGAGCAGTTCTTC

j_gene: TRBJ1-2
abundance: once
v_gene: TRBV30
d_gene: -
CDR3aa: CAWSGGSRVYGYTF
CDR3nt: TGTGCCTGGAGTGGAGGCTCTCGGGTATATGGCTACACCTTC

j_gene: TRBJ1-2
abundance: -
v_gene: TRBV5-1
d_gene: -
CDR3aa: CASRPGPSYGYTF
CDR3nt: TGCGCCAGTCGACCGGGACCCAGCTATGGCTACACCTTC

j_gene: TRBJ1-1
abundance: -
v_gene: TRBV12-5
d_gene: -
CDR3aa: CASGLDLAGTEAFF
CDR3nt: TGTGCTAGTGGTTTGGACCTCGCGGGGACTGAAGCTTTCTTT

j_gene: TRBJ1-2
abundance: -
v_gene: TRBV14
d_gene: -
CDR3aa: CASSQLRAYGYTF
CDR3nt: TGTGCCAGCAGCCAGCTCCGGGCCTATGGCTACACCTTC

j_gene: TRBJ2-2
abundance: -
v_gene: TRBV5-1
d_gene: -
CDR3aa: CASSFLDTGELFF
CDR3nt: TGCGCCAGCAGCTTCCTCGACACCGGGGAGCTGTTTTTT

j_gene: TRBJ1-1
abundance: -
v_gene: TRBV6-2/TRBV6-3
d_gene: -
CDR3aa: CASSPGGRGLNTEAFF
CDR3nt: TGTGCCAGCAGCCCCGGAGGGAGGGGGTTGAACACTGAAGCTTTCTTT

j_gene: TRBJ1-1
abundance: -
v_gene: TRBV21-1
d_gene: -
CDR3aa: CASSTGGRQDTEAFF
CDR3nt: TGTGCCAGCAGCACAGGCGGTCGGCAGGACACTGAAGCTTTCTTT

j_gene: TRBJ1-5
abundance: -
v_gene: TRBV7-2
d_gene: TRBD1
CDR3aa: CASREGTGVLEPQHF
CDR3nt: TGTGCCAGCAGGGAAGGGACAGGGGTGTTGGAGCCCCAGCATTTT

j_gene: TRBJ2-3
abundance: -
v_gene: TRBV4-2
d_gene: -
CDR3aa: CASSQGSSRDTQYF
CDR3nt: TGTGCCAGCAGCCAAGGATCTAGCAGAGATACGCAGTATTTT

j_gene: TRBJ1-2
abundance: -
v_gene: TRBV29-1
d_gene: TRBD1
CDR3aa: CSARQGARYGYTF
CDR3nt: TGCAGCGCTCGACAGGGGGCACGCTATGGCTACACCTTC

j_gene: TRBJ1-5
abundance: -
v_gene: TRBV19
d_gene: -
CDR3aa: CASSRSGGRGNQPQHF
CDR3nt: TGTGCCAGTAGTCGGAGCGGAGGTAGAGGCAATCAGCCCCAGCATTTT

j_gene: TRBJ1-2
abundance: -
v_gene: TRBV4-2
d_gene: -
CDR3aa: CASSQEGSDGASF
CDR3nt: TGTGCCAGCAGCCAAGAAGGGTCGGACGGAGCCTCCTTC

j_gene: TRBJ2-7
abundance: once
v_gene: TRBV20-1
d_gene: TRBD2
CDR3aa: CSASSAGAFSYEQYF
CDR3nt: TGCAGTGCTAGTTCAGCGGGGGCCTTCTCCTACGAGCAGTACTTC

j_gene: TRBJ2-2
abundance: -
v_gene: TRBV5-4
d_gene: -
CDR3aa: CASSSPGTRNTGELFF
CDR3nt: TGTGCCAGCAGCTCTCCCGGGACAAGGAACACCGGGGAGCTGTTTTTT

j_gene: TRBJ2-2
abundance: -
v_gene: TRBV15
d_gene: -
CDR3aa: CATSGAFNTGELFF
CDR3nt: TGTGCCACGTCGGGGGCCTTTAACACCGGGGAGCTGTTTTTT

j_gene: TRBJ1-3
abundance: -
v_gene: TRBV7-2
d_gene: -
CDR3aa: CASTVQHGNTIYF
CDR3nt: TGTGCCAGCACTGTGCAGCACGGAAACACCATATATTTT

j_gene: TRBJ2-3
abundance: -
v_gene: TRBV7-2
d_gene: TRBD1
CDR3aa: CASSLGQGGTDTQYF
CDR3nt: TGTGCCAGCAGCCTCGGACAGGGAGGTACAGATACGCAGTATTTT

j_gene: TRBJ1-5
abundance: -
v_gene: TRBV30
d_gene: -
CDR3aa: CAWSIVRGNQPQHF
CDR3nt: TGTGCCTGGAGTATTGTCAGGGGCAATCAGCCCCAGCATTTT

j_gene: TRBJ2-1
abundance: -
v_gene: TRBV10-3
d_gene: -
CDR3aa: CAISESEGIGNEQFF
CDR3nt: TGTGCCATCAGTGAGTCAGAGGGCATCGGTAATGAGCAGTTCTTC

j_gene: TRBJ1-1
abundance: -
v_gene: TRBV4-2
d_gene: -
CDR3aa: CASSQVIGNTEAFF
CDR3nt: TGTGCCAGCAGCCAAGTTATAGGGAACACTGAAGCTTTCTTT

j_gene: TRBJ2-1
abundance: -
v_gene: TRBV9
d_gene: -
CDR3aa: CASSVGRANEQFF
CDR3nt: TGTGCCAGCAGCGTAGGCAGGGCCAATGAGCAGTTCTTC

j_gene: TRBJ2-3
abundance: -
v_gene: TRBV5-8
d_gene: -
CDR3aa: CASSTGLEGDTQYF
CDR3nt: TGTGCCAGCAGCACGGGACTTGAGGGGGATACGCAGTATTTT

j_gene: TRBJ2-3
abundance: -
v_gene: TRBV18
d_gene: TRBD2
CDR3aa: CASSLRLAGTTDTQYF
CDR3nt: TGTGCCAGCTCACTAAGACTAGCGGGGACCACAGATACGCAGTATTTT

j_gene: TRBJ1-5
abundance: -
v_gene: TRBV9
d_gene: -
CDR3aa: CASSVGGGIQPQHF
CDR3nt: TGTGCCAGCAGCGTAGGGGGGGGTATACAGCCCCAGCATTTT

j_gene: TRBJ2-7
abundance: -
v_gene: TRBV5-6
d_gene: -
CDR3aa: CASRHLIQGSYEQYF
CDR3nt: TGTGCCAGCCGTCACTTGATACAGGGCTCCTACGAGCAGTACTTC

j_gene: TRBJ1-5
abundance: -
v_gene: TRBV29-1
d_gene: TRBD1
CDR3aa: CSVEEGGGQPQHF
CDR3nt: TGCAGCGTTGAAGAAGGGGGCGGGCAGCCCCAGCATTTT

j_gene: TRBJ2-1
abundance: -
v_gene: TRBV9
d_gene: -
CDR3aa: CASSPLRPSSYNEQFF
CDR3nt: TGTGCCAGCAGCCCACTCCGACCGAGCTCCTACAATGAGCAGTTCTTC

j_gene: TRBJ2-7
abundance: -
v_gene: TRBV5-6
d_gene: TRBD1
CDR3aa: CASSLARDRGTYEQYF
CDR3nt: TGTGCCAGCAGCTTGGCCCGAGACAGGGGGACCTACGAGCAGTACTTC

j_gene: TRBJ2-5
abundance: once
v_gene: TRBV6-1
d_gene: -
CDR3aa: CASRFAGQETQYF
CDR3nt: TGTGCCAGCCGATTTGCCGGGCAAGAGACCCAGTACTTC

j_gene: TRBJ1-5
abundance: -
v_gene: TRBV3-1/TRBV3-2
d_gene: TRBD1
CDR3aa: CASSHHPGGTQPQHF
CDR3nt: TGTGCCAGCAGCCATCATCCAGGGGGGACCCAGCCCCAGCATTTT

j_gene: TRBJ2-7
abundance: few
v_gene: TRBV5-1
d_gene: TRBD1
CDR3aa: CASSEDRVYYEQYF
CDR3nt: TGCGCCAGCAGCGAGGACAGGGTCTACTACGAGCAGTACTTC

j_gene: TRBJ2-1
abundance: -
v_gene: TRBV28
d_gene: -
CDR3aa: CASSLLGADRNNEQFF
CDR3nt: TGTGCCAGCAGTTTATTGGGGGCGGATAGGAACAATGAGCAGTTCTTC

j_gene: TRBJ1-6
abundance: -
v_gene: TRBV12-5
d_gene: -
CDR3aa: CATSIGLNNSPLHF
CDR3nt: TGTGCCACCTCAATAGGACTTAATAATTCACCCCTCCACTTT

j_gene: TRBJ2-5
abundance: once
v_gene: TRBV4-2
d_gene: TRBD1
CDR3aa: CASSQDRTGAVETQYF
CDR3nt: TGTGCCAGCAGCCAAGACCGGACAGGGGCGGTCGAGACCCAGTACTTC

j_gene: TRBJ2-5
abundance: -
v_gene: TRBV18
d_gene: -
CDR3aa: CASSQEETQYF
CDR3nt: TGTGCCAGCTCGCAAGAAGAGACCCAGTACTTC

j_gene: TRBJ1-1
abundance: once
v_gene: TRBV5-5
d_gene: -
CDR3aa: CASSLWGWNTEAFF
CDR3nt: TGTGCCAGCAGCTTGTGGGGCTGGAACACTGAAGCTTTCTTT